Given below is one T cell receptor beta chain in context. The specificity of this receptor is unknown. No much larger clone exists at a distance of one base, and base qualities are not known. Whole blood was collected in K2EDTA tubes by collaborating institutions according to the institutions' own protocols. For TCRbeta analysis, collaborators shipped samples as frozen whole blood, isolated PBMCs, or DNA extracted from either of those sample types. The data stem from a study of blood T cell repertoires in COVID-19 (dated by TCRdb to the early 2020s). Regarding the complete study: Collaborator samples came from the United States, Italy and Spain and covered acute and convalescent phases of COVID-19. The material from the prospective study consisted of cDNA or gDNA derived from T cells, B-cell-depleted T cells, or PBMCs. Subjects who had been exposed to COVID-19, were actively infected with it, or had recovered from it provided the deeply sampled blood TCRbeta repertoires that made up the dataset. A freely available public database, intended as a resource for researchers studying the immune response to SARS-CoV-2, is where the repertoires were released. The samples were drawn from the first 160 participants of the ongoing ImmuneRACE study and from 950 to 1,500 subjects provided by 6 global collaborators. The sample metadata nearly always contained a de-identified subject ID, COVID-19 status, age in years and sex. Where available, HLA class I and class II types were obtained from metadata supplied by the sample provider rather than from assay-based typing. Results the study describes overall, beyond this receptor: The amount of clinical and demographic metadata varied by source and participant and was provided uncurated.

From a lookup of the germline V gene (reference sequence), CDR1 and CDR2 are DFQATT and SNEGSKA. Trimming removed 0 bases from V and 6 bases from J, leaving 5 bases between the germline ends. The CDR3, from cysteine to phenylalanine, totals 11 residues. This entry keeps only the CDR3 DNA: 33 bases, framed from base 1. The immunoSEQ Assay, a bias-controlled multiplex PCR, was used to amplify TCRbeta CDR3 regions from genomic DNA. The original pipeline was this. Nucleated cell counts per sample were estimated from amplification of reference gene primers within the assay. To quantify the absolute abundance of each unique TCRbeta CDR3 rearrangement, sequence reads were collapsed and filtered. For each sample, productive Simpson clonality was calculated as the square root of Simpson's diversity index across productive rearrangements. TCRdb's version of the immuneACCESS table is confined to in-frame rearrangements and falls short of the full clone set. An unresolved V gene accounts for under half of the shortfall where checked; the remainder is of unknown origin. That table gives V, J and clone size, and the DNA gave D and trimming. The sample table holds 55,000 to 85,000 clones, of which around 87% were seen once. In total, the top ten clones hold more than 10% of the sample.

This sequence was found in a human donor in a cohort sampled during active COVID-19. The specimen sequenced was peripheral blood. Recombination linked TRBV20-1 to TRBJ1-1; the D gene lacks a confident call. The nucleotide sequence is given as TGCAGTGCTAGAGAGGGAGCTGAAGCTTTCTTT. It translates to CSAREGAEAFF.